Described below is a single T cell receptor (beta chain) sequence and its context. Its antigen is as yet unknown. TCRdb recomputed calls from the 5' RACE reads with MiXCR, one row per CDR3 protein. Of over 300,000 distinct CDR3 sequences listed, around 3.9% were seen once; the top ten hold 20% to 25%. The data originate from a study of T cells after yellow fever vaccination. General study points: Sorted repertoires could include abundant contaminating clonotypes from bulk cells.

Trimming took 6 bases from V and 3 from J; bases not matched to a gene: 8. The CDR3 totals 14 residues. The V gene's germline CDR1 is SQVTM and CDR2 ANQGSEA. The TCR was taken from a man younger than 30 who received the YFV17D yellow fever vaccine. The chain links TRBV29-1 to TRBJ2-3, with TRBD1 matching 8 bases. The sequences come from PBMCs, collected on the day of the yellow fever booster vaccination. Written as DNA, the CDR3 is TGCAGCGTCAATCAGGGGGCGCTGACAGATACGCAGTATTTT. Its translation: CSVNQGALTDTQYF.